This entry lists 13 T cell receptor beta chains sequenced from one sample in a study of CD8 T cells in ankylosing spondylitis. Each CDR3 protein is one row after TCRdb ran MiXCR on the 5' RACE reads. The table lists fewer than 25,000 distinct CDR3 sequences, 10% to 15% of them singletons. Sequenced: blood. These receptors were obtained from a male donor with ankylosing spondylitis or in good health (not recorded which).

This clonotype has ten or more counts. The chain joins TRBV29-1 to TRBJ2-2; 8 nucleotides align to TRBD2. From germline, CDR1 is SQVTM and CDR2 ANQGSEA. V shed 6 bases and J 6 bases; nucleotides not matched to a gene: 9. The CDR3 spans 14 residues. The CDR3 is CSVGGGLSAGELFF. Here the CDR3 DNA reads TGCAGCGTCGGGGGGGGGTTAAGCGCCGGGGAGCTGTTTTTT.

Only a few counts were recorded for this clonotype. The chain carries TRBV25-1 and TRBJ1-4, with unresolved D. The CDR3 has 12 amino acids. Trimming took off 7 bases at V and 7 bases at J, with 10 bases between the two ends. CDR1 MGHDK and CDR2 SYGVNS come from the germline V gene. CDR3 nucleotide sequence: TGTGCCAGCATGGGTGTGAGTGAAAAACTGTTTTTT. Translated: CASMGVSEKLFF.

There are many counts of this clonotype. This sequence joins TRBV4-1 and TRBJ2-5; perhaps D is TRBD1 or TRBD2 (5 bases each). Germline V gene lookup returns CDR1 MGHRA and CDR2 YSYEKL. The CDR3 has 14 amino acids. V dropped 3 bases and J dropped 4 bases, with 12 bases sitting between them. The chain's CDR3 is CASSQLPGGETQYF. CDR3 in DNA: TGCGCCAGCAGCCAGCTTCCTGGGGGAGAGACCCAGTACTTC.

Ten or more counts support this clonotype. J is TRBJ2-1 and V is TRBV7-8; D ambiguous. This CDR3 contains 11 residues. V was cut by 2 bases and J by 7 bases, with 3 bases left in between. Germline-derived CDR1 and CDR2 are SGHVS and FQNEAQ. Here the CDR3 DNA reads TGTGCCAGCAGCTTAACGAATGAGCAGTTCTTC. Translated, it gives CASSLTNEQFF.

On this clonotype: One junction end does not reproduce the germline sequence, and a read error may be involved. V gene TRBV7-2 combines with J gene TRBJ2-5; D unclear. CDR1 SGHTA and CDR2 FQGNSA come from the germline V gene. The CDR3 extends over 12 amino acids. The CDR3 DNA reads TGTGCCAGCGCGGTCGGCCAAGAGGCCCAGTACTTC. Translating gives CASAVGQEAQYF.

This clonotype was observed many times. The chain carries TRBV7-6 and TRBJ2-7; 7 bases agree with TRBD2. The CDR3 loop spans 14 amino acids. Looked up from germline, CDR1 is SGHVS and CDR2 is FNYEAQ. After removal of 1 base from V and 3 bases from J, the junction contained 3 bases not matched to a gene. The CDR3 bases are TGTGCCAGCAGCTTAGGTGCTAGCGGCTACGAGCAGTACTTC. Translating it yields CASSLGASGYEQYF.

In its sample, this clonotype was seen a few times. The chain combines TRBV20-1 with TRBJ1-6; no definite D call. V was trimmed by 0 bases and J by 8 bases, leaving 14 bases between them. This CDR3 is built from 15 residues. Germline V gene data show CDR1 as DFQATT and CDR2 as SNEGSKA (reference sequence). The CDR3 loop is CSARDITAVYSPLHF. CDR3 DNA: TGCAGTGCTAGAGATATCACCGCAGTTTATTCACCCCTCCACTTT.

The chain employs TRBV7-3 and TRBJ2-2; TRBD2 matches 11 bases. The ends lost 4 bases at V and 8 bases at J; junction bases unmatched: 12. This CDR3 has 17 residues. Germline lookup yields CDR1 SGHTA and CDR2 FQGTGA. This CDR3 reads CASSSPGTSGGTGELFF. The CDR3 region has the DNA TGTGCCAGCAGCTCCCCCGGGACTAGCGGTGGGACTGGGGAGCTGTTTTTT. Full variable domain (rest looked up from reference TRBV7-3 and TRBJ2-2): GAGVSQTPSNKVTEKGKYVELRCDPISGHTALYWYRQSLGQGPEFLIYFQGTGAADDSGLPNDRFFAVRPEGSVSTLKIQRTERGDSAVYLCASSSPGTSGGTGELFFGEGSRLTVL.

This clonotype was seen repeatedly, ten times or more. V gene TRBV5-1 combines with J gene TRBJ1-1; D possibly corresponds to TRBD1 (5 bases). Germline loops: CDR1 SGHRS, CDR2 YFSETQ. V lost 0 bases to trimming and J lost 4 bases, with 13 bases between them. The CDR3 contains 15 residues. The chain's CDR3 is CASSLVQGFSTEAFF. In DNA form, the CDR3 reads TGCGCCAGCAGCTTGGTTCAGGGATTCAGCACTGAAGCTTTCTTT. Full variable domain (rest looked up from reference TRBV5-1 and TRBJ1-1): KAGVTQTPRYLIKTRGQQVTLSCSPISGHRSVSWYQQTPGQGLQFLFEYFSETQRNKGNFPGRFSGRQFSNSRSEMNVSTLELGDSALYLCASSLVQGFSTEAFFGQGTRLTVV.

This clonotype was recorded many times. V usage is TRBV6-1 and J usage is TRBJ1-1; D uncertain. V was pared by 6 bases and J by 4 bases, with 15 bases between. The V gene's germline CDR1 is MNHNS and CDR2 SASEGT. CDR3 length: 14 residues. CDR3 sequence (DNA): TGTGCCAGCAGGGGCACGGATCAGGCCACTGAAGCTTTCTTT. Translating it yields CASRGTDQATEAFF.

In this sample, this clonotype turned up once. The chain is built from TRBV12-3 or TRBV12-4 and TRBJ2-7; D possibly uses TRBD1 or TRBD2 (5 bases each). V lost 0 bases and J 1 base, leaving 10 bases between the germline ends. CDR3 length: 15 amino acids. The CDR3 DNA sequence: TGTGCCAGCAGTTTAGCGGGACCCCCTTCCTACGAGCAGTACGTC. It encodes CASSLAGPPSYEQYV.

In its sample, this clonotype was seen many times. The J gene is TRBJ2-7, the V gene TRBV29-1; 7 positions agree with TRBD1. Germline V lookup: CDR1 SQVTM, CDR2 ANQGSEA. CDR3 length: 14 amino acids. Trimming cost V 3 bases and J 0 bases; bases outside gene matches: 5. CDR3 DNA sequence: TGCAGCGTTGATGGGACAGAAGGCTCCTACGAGCAGTACTTC. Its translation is CSVDGTEGSYEQYF.

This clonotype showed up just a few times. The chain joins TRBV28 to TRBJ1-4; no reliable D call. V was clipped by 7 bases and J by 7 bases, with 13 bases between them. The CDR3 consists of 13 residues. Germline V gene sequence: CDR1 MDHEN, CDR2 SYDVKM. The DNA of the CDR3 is TGTGCCAGCACACCCATCACGGGTGAAAAACTGTTTTTT. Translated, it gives CASTPITGEKLFF.